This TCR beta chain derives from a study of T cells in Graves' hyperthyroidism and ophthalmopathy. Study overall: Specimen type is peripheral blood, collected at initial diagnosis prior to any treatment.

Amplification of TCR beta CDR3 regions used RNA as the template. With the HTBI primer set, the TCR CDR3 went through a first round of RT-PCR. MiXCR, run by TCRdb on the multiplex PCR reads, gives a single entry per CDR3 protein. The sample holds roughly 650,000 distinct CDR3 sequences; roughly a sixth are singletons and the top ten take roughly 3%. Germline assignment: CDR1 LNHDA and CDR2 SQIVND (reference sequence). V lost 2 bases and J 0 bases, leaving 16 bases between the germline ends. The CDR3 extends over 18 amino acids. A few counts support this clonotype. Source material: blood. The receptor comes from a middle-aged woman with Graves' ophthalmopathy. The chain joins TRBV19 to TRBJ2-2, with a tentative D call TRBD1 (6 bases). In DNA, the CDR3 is TGTGCCAGTAGTATATACGACATAGGGGACACGAACACCGGGGAGCTGTTTTTT. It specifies CASSIYDIGDTNTGELFF. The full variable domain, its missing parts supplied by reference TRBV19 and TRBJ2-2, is DGGITQSPKYLFRKEGQNVTLSCEQNLNHDAMYWYRQDPGQGLRLIYYSQIVNDFQKGDIAEGYSVSREKKESFPLTVTSAQKNPTAFYLCASSIYDIGDTNTGELFFGEGSRLTVL.